This is a list of T cell receptor beta chains from one sample in a study of CD8 T cells in Susac syndrome. Using its own MiXCR run on the immunoSEQ multiplex PCR reads, TCRdb lists one record per CDR3 protein. Among 100,000 to 150,000 distinct CDR3 sequences listed, over 85% were seen once. Sequenced material: CD4+ T cells from PBMCs. Receptors were obtained from a human donor in good health. The CDR3 runs from the conserved cysteine through the conserved F or W. A D gene is named only where the DNA matches it firmly.

len	v_gene	d_gene	j_gene	CDR3aa
14	TRBV5-1	TRBD2	TRBJ2-2	CASSSSGKIGELFF
15	TRBV7-2	NA	TRBJ1-5	CASSLQAGLNQPQHF
13	TRBV18	NA	TRBJ2-5	CASSTNVQETQYF
13	TRBV3-1	NA	TRBJ2-5	CASSQVVVETQYF
15	TRBV7-2	TRBD2	TRBJ2-5	CASRGTSGTKETQYF
13	TRBV4-1	NA	TRBJ2-7	CASSQGTYYEQYF
16	TRBV9	TRBD2	TRBJ2-1	CASSFRLAASYNEQFF
15	TRBV2	TRBD2	TRBJ2-1	CASRPTSGYYNEQFF
13	TRBV24-1	NA	TRBJ2-2	CATSGPGSGELFF
13	TRBV6-6	NA	TRBJ2-5	CASSSAFQETQYF
19	TRBV7-6	TRBD2	TRBJ2-1	CASSLDPRYGTSGRDEQFF
12	TRBV29-1	NA	TRBJ2-4	CSVDLAKNIQYF
18	TRBV12-3/TRBV12-4	TRBD2	TRBJ2-1	CASSPSLAGGLSYNEQFF
17	TRBV6-5	TRBD1	TRBJ1-5	CASSYSPGTGIGQPQHF
11	TRBV5-1	NA	TRBJ1-2	CASRRDYGYTF
15	TRBV29-1	NA	TRBJ2-6	CSVEEQALEANVLTF
14	TRBV7-9	NA	TRBJ1-1	CASSPTRTNTEAFF
17	TRBV12-3/TRBV12-4	NA	TRBJ2-5	CASSFRGVGRNQETQYF
12	TRBV6-2/TRBV6-3	NA	TRBJ2-7	CASSSRNYEQYF
15	TRBV5-1	NA	TRBJ2-5	CASSLVGQPGETQYF
16	TRBV7-9	TRBD2	TRBJ2-7	CASSPTAGGGPYEQYF
13	TRBV30	NA	TRBJ1-1	CAWTVHLNTEAFF
15	TRBV12-3/TRBV12-4	NA	TRBJ2-1	CASSLNGGPYNEQFF
19	TRBV9	TRBD2	TRBJ2-7	CASSTRDGSGKKGSYEQYF
13	TRBV12-3/TRBV12-4	NA	TRBJ1-1	CASLEMRGTEAFF
13	TRBV2	NA	TRBJ1-5	CASRASSNQPQHF
15	TRBV29-1	TRBD2	TRBJ2-1	CSVAGLAGVVHEQFF
17	TRBV20-1	TRBD2	TRBJ2-7	CSALDRTSGSLSYEQYF
12	TRBV7-9	TRBD2	TRBJ2-1	CASSLPGTSEFF
13	TRBV29-1	TRBD2	TRBJ2-7	CSGTSGNSYEQYF
13	TRBV3-1	NA	TRBJ2-7	CASSQAYRAEQYF
16	TRBV3-1	NA	TRBJ2-3	CASSQGPPGVADTQYF
14	TRBV4-1	NA	TRBJ2-7	CASSQPYQGNEQYF
14	TRBV30	TRBD2	TRBJ2-1	CATNSGSLPNEQFF
12	TRBV11-2	TRBD1	TRBJ1-1	CASSLGTGEAFF
17	TRBV19	NA	TRBJ2-2	CASSRTVFSRDTGELFF
13	TRBV25-1	NA	TRBJ2-7	CATRGSRNYEQYF
14	TRBV10-3	TRBD2	TRBJ2-5	CAIGTSGAQETQYF
15	TRBV7-2	TRBD2	TRBJ2-5	CASSQRLAGTETQYF
16	TRBV5-4	NA	TRBJ1-1	CASSPPRVGMNTEAFF
20	TRBV11-1	TRBD1	TRBJ2-2	CASSQRVKQWTGGRTGELFF
15	TRBV3-1	NA	TRBJ2-1	CASSQVYETYNEQFF
15	TRBV19	TRBD1	TRBJ2-5	CASRPAQGAKETQYF
13	TRBV20-1	TRBD2	TRBJ2-1	CSASSSGSYEQFF
15	TRBV5-1	NA	TRBJ1-1	CASSLDGQGGTEAFF
15	TRBV20-1	NA	TRBJ1-5	CSAPPYQGSNQPQHF
14	TRBV7-9	TRBD2	TRBJ2-5	CASSLAGGIETQYF
13	TRBV7-9	NA	TRBJ1-1	CASSLRGAGEAFF
15	TRBV6-5	NA	TRBJ1-1	CASSSGSSKVGEAFF
14	TRBV11-3	TRBD1	TRBJ2-2	CASSSGGFDGELFF
14	TRBV3-1	NA	TRBJ2-1	CASSQDPSSNEQFF